Listed below are T cell receptor beta chains from one sample, sequenced in a study of T cells in Graves' hyperthyroidism and ophthalmopathy. TCRdb reprocessed the multiplex PCR reads via MiXCR and lists one record per CDR3 protein. The data show around 430,000 distinct CDR3 sequences, just under 15% seen once. The sequencing sample was made of blood. The receptor set was obtained from a young woman with Graves' hyperthyroidism. Both conserved end residues are part of each CDR3. A D gene is named only where the DNA matches it firmly. Not every row has a clone size; where given, it reads once, few, many or a size class.

cdr3_length: 17; v_call: TRBV5-5; d_call: NA; clone_size: NA; j_call: TRBJ1-5; cdr3_nt: TGTGCCAGCAGCTTGGTGGTAGGTCAGGGTGTTGCGCAGCCCCAGCATTTT; cdr3_aa: CASSLVVGQGVAQPQHF
cdr3_length: 17; v_call: TRBV27; d_call: TRBD2; clone_size: many; j_call: TRBJ2-7; cdr3_nt: TGTGCCAGCAGTTTATCGATGGGGCTCCGGGGGGTCGCCGAGCAGTACTTC; cdr3_aa: CASSLSMGLRGVAEQYF
cdr3_length: 13; v_call: TRBV27; d_call: NA; clone_size: many; j_call: TRBJ2-3; cdr3_nt: TGTGCCAGCAGTTTCGCCGGTTTGGATACGCAGTATTTT; cdr3_aa: CASSFAGLDTQYF
cdr3_length: 14; v_call: TRBV10-3; d_call: TRBD1; clone_size: NA; j_call: TRBJ2-7; cdr3_nt: TGTGCCATCAGTGAGTCTGACAGGGGGCTCAAGCAGTACTTC; cdr3_aa: CAISESDRGLKQYF
cdr3_length: 15; v_call: TRBV2; d_call: TRBD2; clone_size: many; j_call: TRBJ2-3; cdr3_nt: TGTGCCAGCAGTAAAATGACTAGCGGGAGTATTGCGCAGTATTTT; cdr3_aa: CASSKMTSGSIAQYF
cdr3_length: 18; v_call: TRBV11-1; d_call: TRBD1; clone_size: many; j_call: TRBJ1-4; cdr3_nt: TGTGCCAGCAGCTGGGCCCGGGACAGGGGAAACACCGGAGAAAAACTGTTTTTT; cdr3_aa: CASSWARDRGNTGEKLFF
cdr3_length: 19; v_call: TRBV5-5; d_call: TRBD2; clone_size: many; j_call: TRBJ2-1; cdr3_nt: TGTGCCAGCAGCTTAGAAGCGGGAGGTGTGAAAACTCGCTACAATGAGCAGTTCTTC; cdr3_aa: CASSLEAGGVKTRYNEQFF
cdr3_length: 15; v_call: TRBV24-1; d_call: NA; clone_size: many; j_call: TRBJ2-7; cdr3_nt: TGTGCCACCAGTGATTTAGGGAACAGAAACTACGAGCAGTACTTC; cdr3_aa: CATSDLGNRNYEQYF
cdr3_length: 15; v_call: TRBV28; d_call: NA; clone_size: many; j_call: TRBJ2-7; cdr3_nt: TGTGCCAGCAGTTTGTCCGGGCACGATTTCGACGAGCAGTACTTC; cdr3_aa: CASSLSGHDFDEQYF
cdr3_length: 15; v_call: TRBV27; d_call: TRBD2; clone_size: many; j_call: TRBJ2-7; cdr3_nt: TGTGCCAGCAGTTTAGGGCCTAGCGGGAGCTACGAGCAGTACTTC; cdr3_aa: CASSLGPSGSYEQYF
cdr3_length: 13; v_call: TRBV20-1; d_call: NA; clone_size: NA; j_call: TRBJ2-2; cdr3_nt: TGCAGTGCCCCACTAGAAGCGTCCGGGGAGCTGTTTTTT; cdr3_aa: CSAPLEASGELFF
cdr3_length: 16; v_call: TRBV7-3; d_call: TRBD2; clone_size: many; j_call: TRBJ2-3; cdr3_nt: TGTGCCAGCAGCTTAATCGCGGGAGGTTACACAGATACGCAGTATTTT; cdr3_aa: CASSLIAGGYTDTQYF
cdr3_length: 14; v_call: TRBV18; d_call: NA; clone_size: many; j_call: TRBJ2-1; cdr3_nt: TGTGCCAGCTCACGTGCCCGGGCCCCCAATGAGCAGTTCTTC; cdr3_aa: CASSRARAPNEQFF
cdr3_length: 14; v_call: TRBV5-4; d_call: TRBD1; clone_size: NA; j_call: TRBJ1-4; cdr3_nt: TGTGCCAGCAGCCCACAGGGGGCGAATGAAAAACTGTTTTTT; cdr3_aa: CASSPQGANEKLFF
cdr3_length: 12; v_call: TRBV19; d_call: TRBD2; clone_size: few; j_call: TRBJ2-7; cdr3_nt: TGTGCCAGTAGTCCTCTAGCGGGGGAGCAGTACTTC; cdr3_aa: CASSPLAGEQYF
cdr3_length: 15; v_call: TRBV5-5; d_call: NA; clone_size: few; j_call: TRBJ2-5; cdr3_nt: TGTGCCAGCAGCTTGAAACCTGCGAGTCAAGAGACCCAGTACTTC; cdr3_aa: CASSLKPASQETQYF
cdr3_length: 14; v_call: TRBV20-1; d_call: TRBD2; clone_size: NA; j_call: TRBJ2-2; cdr3_nt: TGCAACCGCTTCGGCGGGAGGCCCACCGGGGAGCTGTTTTTT; cdr3_aa: CNRFGGRPTGELFF
cdr3_length: 15; v_call: TRBV5-1; d_call: NA; clone_size: NA; j_call: TRBJ2-2; cdr3_nt: TGCGCCAGCAGCTTGCCAACCGCGAACACCGGGGAGCTGTTTTTT; cdr3_aa: CASSLPTANTGELFF
cdr3_length: 14; v_call: TRBV20-1; d_call: NA; clone_size: few; j_call: TRBJ1-1; cdr3_nt: TGCAGTGCTAGTCCGTCGACAGCGAACACTGAAGCTTTCTTT; cdr3_aa: CSASPSTANTEAFF
cdr3_length: 16; v_call: TRBV7-8; d_call: NA; clone_size: many; j_call: TRBJ2-2; cdr3_nt: TGTGCCAGCAGCTTAGGCTGGGTAGGGGACACCGGGGAGCTGTTTTTT; cdr3_aa: CASSLGWVGDTGELFF
cdr3_length: 15; v_call: TRBV12-3/TRBV12-4; d_call: TRBD1; clone_size: many; j_call: TRBJ1-5; cdr3_nt: TGTGCCAGCAGTTCCGGACAGGGGGTAAATCAGCCCCAGCATTTT; cdr3_aa: CASSSGQGVNQPQHF
cdr3_length: 15; v_call: TRBV20-1; d_call: TRBD1; clone_size: NA; j_call: TRBJ2-3; cdr3_nt: TGCAGTGCTAGAGTCAACAGGGGTCTGGGAGATACGCAGTATTTT; cdr3_aa: CSARVNRGLGDTQYF
cdr3_length: 16; v_call: TRBV28; d_call: TRBD2; clone_size: few; j_call: TRBJ2-1; cdr3_nt: TGTGCCAGCAGTTTCGCGGGGACTAGCGGGATATACGAGCAGTTCTTC; cdr3_aa: CASSFAGTSGIYEQFF